Listed below are T cell receptor beta chains from one sample, sequenced in a study of T-cell memory formation after mild COVID-19. TCRdb independently ran MiXCR on the 5' RACE reads; one entry per CDR3 protein. The data show about 290,000 distinct CDR3 sequences, with more than 15% seen just once and 20% to 25% held by the top ten. Sample: PBMCs or a T cell subset sorted from them (not recorded which). The receptors come from a young man who had mild COVID-19 (a few samples of this study predate the infection). Cell type and time point are not known. Each CDR3 is given with its conserved first and last residue. D genes are given only for firm matches. Size values are once, few and many counts, or a class for expanded clones, and some rows have none.

CDR3 length: 14; D gene: NA; V gene: TRBV7-2; clone size: NA; J gene: TRBJ2-3; CDR3 DNA: TGTGCCAGCAGCCCAGAAGGCGCCACAGATACGCAGTATTTT; CDR3 protein: CASSPEGATDTQYF
CDR3 length: 18; D gene: TRBD1; V gene: TRBV7-9; clone size: NA; J gene: TRBJ1-2; CDR3 DNA: TGTGCCAGCAGCCCTTCGCCGGGGCAGGGGGATGGAAACTATGGCTACACCTTC; CDR3 protein: CASSPSPGQGDGNYGYTF
CDR3 length: 14; D gene: NA; V gene: TRBV12-3/TRBV12-4; clone size: few; J gene: TRBJ1-1; CDR3 DNA: TGTGCCAGCAGCGGCCGGGCTCAGAACACTGAAGCTTTCTTT; CDR3 protein: CASSGRAQNTEAFF
CDR3 length: 15; D gene: TRBD1; V gene: TRBV7-2; clone size: few; J gene: TRBJ1-2; CDR3 DNA: TGTGCCAGCAGCTCAAGGGACAGGCCTAACTATGGCTACACCTTC; CDR3 protein: CASSSRDRPNYGYTF
CDR3 length: 16; D gene: NA; V gene: TRBV21-1; clone size: few; J gene: TRBJ2-2; CDR3 DNA: TGTGCCAGCAGCAATGTTAGAGGATCGAACACCGGGGAGCTGTTTTTT; CDR3 protein: CASSNVRGSNTGELFF
CDR3 length: 15; D gene: NA; V gene: TRBV5-8; clone size: few; J gene: TRBJ1-1; CDR3 DNA: TGTGCCAGCAGCCCGGCACCAGACAAGCCTACTGAAGCTTTCTTT; CDR3 protein: CASSPAPDKPTEAFF
CDR3 length: 13; D gene: NA; V gene: TRBV10-1; clone size: few; J gene: TRBJ2-2; CDR3 DNA: TGCGCCAGCAGAAATAAGAAGGGCGGGGAGCTGTTTTTT; CDR3 protein: CASRNKKGGELFF
CDR3 length: 14; D gene: TRBD1; V gene: TRBV7-7; clone size: many; J gene: TRBJ2-2; CDR3 DNA: TGTGCCAGCAGCCCCGGGACAGGGATCGGGGAGCTGTTTTTT; CDR3 protein: CASSPGTGIGELFF
CDR3 length: 16; D gene: NA; V gene: TRBV5-6; clone size: few; J gene: TRBJ2-6; CDR3 DNA: TGTGCCAGCAGCTTGCGACGGTTCTCTGGGGCCAACGTCCTGACTTTC; CDR3 protein: CASSLRRFSGANVLTF
CDR3 length: 13; D gene: NA; V gene: TRBV7-3; clone size: NA; J gene: TRBJ1-1; CDR3 DNA: TGTGCCAGCAGCCTCAGGGCGGACACTGAAGCTTTCTTT; CDR3 protein: CASSLRADTEAFF
CDR3 length: 14; D gene: NA; V gene: TRBV2; clone size: few; J gene: TRBJ2-1; CDR3 DNA: TGTGCCAGCGATTTCGATTTTGGCTACAATGAGCAGTTCTTC; CDR3 protein: CASDFDFGYNEQFF
CDR3 length: 14; D gene: TRBD1; V gene: TRBV4-1; clone size: few; J gene: TRBJ1-6; CDR3 DNA: TGCGCCAGCAGCCACGACAGGGGTGGTTCACCCCTCCACTTT; CDR3 protein: CASSHDRGGSPLHF
CDR3 length: 15; D gene: NA; V gene: TRBV20-1; clone size: NA; J gene: TRBJ1-6; CDR3 DNA: TGCAGTGCTAGAGACCAAGGCGGGGGGGGTTCACCCCTCCACTTT; CDR3 protein: CSARDQGGGGSPLHF
CDR3 length: 15; D gene: NA; V gene: TRBV20-1; clone size: many; J gene: TRBJ1-4; CDR3 DNA: TGCAGTGCTAGCCCGGCCACAGGACTTAATGAAAAACTGTTTTTT; CDR3 protein: CSASPATGLNEKLFF
CDR3 length: 12; D gene: NA; V gene: TRBV2; clone size: many; J gene: TRBJ2-2; CDR3 DNA: TGTGCCAGCATGGGCAGGGCCGGGGAGCTGTTTTTT; CDR3 protein: CASMGRAGELFF
CDR3 length: 15; D gene: TRBD1; V gene: TRBV28; clone size: NA; J gene: TRBJ1-5; CDR3 DNA: TGTGCCAGCAGTTTACCGGGACAGGGATATCAGCCCCAGCATTTT; CDR3 protein: CASSLPGQGYQPQHF
CDR3 length: 15; D gene: NA; V gene: TRBV19; clone size: NA; J gene: TRBJ2-5; CDR3 DNA: TGTGCCAGTAGTTGGTTCGGGGGCCCCGGAGAGACCCAGTACTTC; CDR3 protein: CASSWFGGPGETQYF